The 19 T cell receptor beta chains listed next were all sequenced from one sample in a study of siplizumab effects on memory and regulatory T cells (dated by TCRdb to the late 2010s). Library preparation was by the immunoSEQ multiplex PCR assay. The clones in this table, taken by TCRdb from immuneACCESS, are in-frame only. Not every clone is retained; where verified, under half of the shortfall comes from an unresolved V gene, and the cause of the rest is unknown. The sample has 100,000 or so clones on record, approximately 94% of them singletons. The ten largest clones add up to under 0.65% of the sample. The sequenced material came from Tregs sorted from blood. These receptors came from a human donor in good health.

The chain joins TRBV18 to TRBJ1-2; 7 bases align to TRBD1. V gave up 4 bases and J gave up 7 bases; unmatched junction bases: 6. The germline V gene encodes CDR1 KGHSH and CDR2 LQKENI. This CDR3 is built from 13 residues. The CDR3, as DNA: TGTGCCAGCTCACTCACAGGGGAGGCTGGCTACACCTTC. It specifies CASSLTGEAGYTF. Combining the CDR3 with reference TRBV18 and TRBJ1-2 gives the whole variable domain NAGVMQNPRHLVRRRGQEARLRCSPMKGHSHVYWYRQLPEEGLKFMVYLQKENIIDESGMPKERFSAEFPKEGPSILRIQQVVRGDSAAYFCASSLTGEAGYTFGSGTRLTVV.

This chain joins TRBV5-1 and TRBJ1-2, with a possible D match to TRBD1 (5 bases). V was clipped by 4 bases and J by 0 bases, with 7 bases between them. Germline lookup yields CDR1 SGHRS and CDR2 YFSETQ. The CDR3 has 13 residues. The CDR3 DNA reads as TGCGCCAGCAGCCGGGACTCTAACTATGGCTACACCTTC. As protein: CASSRDSNYGYTF.

The rearrangement uses TRBV6-1 and TRBJ2-7, with 9 bases aligning to TRBD1. Germline V gives CDR1 MNHNS, CDR2 SASEGT. The CDR3 is 13 residues long. Trimming cost V 6 bases and J 4 bases; bases outside gene matches: 4. CDR3 DNA sequence: TGTGCCAGCAGAGGGACAGGGTTGTACGAGCAGTACTTC. It specifies CASRGTGLYEQYF.

The chain joins TRBV7-9 to TRBJ2-5, with 8 bases lining up with TRBD2. V lost 4 bases, J lost 3 bases, and 1 base stayed unmatched. CDR3 length: 13 amino acids. CDR1 is SEHNR, CDR2 FQNEAQ, per germline (reference sequence). DNA for the CDR3: TGTGCCAGCAGCTCAGCGGGAGAAGAGACCCAGTACTTC. Its translation: CASSSAGEETQYF. Complete variable domain (other parts from reference TRBV7-9 and TRBJ2-5): DTGVSQNPRHKITKRGQNVTFRCDPISEHNRLYWYRQTLGQGPEFLTYFQNEAQLEKSRLLSDRFSAERPKGSFSTLEIQRTEQGDSAMYLCASSSAGEETQYFGPGTRLLVL.

The V call is TRBV20-1, the J call TRBJ2-1; D remains unclear. The V end was cut by 7 bases, the J end by 6 bases, with 4 bases between. Germline assignment: CDR1 DFQATT and CDR2 SNEGSKA (reference sequence). The CDR3 totals 9 residues. The CDR3 bases are TGCAGTGTTACCAATGAGCAGTTCTTC. Translated: CSVTNEQFF.

This chain joins TRBV7-9 and TRBJ2-7, with 9 bases fitting TRBD1. V was pared by 7 bases and J by 4 bases, with 8 bases of the junction left unmatched. Germline-derived CDR1 and CDR2 are SEHNR and FQNEAQ (reference sequence). CDR3 size: 14 residues. CDR3 in DNA: TGTGCCAGCACCGCGGCGGGACAGGGATACGAGCAGTACTTC. Translation: CASTAAGQGYEQYF.

This rearrangement joins TRBV9 to TRBJ1-3, with D maybe TRBD1 (6 bases). CDR1 and CDR2 from the germline V gene are SGDLS and YYNGEE. Trimming cost V 0 bases and J 0 bases, with 19 bases left between them. The CDR3 totals 19 residues. CDR3 protein: CASSVDVRGRGFSGNTIYF. CDR3 DNA: TGTGCCAGCAGCGTAGATGTTAGGGGCAGGGGATTCTCTGGAAACACCATATATTTT. The full variable domain, its missing parts supplied by reference TRBV9 and TRBJ1-3, is DSGVTQTPKHLITATGQRVTLRCSPRSGDLSVYWYQQSLDQGLQFLIQYYNGEERAKGNILERFSAQQFPDLHSELNLSSLELGDSALYFCASSVDVRGRGFSGNTIYFGEGSWLTVV.

To note about this clone: One junction end disagrees with the germline gene, perhaps due to a read error. The J gene is TRBJ1-1, the V gene TRBV28; no clear D gene. The CDR3 has 12 residues. Germline CDR1 reads MDHEN; CDR2 reads SYDVKM. In nucleotides, the CDR3 is TGTGCCAGCGGTTTTGCGAACACTGAAGCTTTCTTT. It codes for CASGFANTEAFF.

The V and J genes are TRBV27 and TRBJ1-1; possible D gene TRBD1, 5 bases. CDR3 length: 13 residues. Trimming removed 3 bases from V and 9 bases from J, with 14 bases in between. From germline, CDR1 is MNHEY and CDR2 SMNVEV (reference sequence). The CDR3 DNA reads as TGTGCCAGCAGTTTCATCAGGGAAGCTCAAGCTTTCTTT. Residues: CASSFIREAQAFF.

The sample holds a few counts of this clone. J is TRBJ1-1 and V is TRBV30; D is uncertain. This CDR3 has 11 amino acids. V dropped 5 bases and J dropped 1 base, with 5 bases sitting between them. The germline CDR1 and CDR2 sequences are GTSNPN and SVGIG (reference sequence). In DNA, the CDR3 is TGTGCCTGGGCAGGGAACACTGAAGCTTTCTTT. Translated, it gives CAWAGNTEAFF.

The V and J genes are TRBV9 and TRBJ2-2; no firm D call. In germline, CDR1 is SGDLS, CDR2 YYNGEE. The CDR3 extends over 15 amino acids. V gave up 3 bases and J gave up 0 bases, with 9 bases separating them. In DNA form, the CDR3 reads TGTGCCAGCAGCGGACACCCGACGAACACCGGGGAGCTGTTTTTT. This codes for CASSGHPTNTGELFF.

The V and J genes are TRBV18 and TRBJ2-1; D remains ambiguous. V lost 1 base, J lost 7 bases, and 8 bases lay in between. This CDR3 is 13 amino acids long. Germline V gives CDR1 KGHSH, CDR2 LQKENI. The CDR3 DNA is TGTGCCAGCTCACCACGGGAAGGGAATGAGCAGTTCTTC. Translating gives CASSPREGNEQFF.

The rearrangement links TRBV7-9 to TRBJ2-2, with a weak D call TRBD1 (5 bases). Germline V gene data show CDR1 as SEHNR and CDR2 as FQNEAQ (reference sequence). The CDR3 consists of 15 residues. Between the trimmed V and J ends, which lost 2 bases and 6 bases, there was a span of 13 bases. In DNA form, the CDR3 reads TGTGCCAGCAGCTTACTTCCAGGGTGGGCCGGGGAGCTGTTTTTT. The encoded protein is CASSLLPGWAGELFF.

The chain combines TRBV18 with TRBJ1-5; no clear D gene. CDR3 length: 13 amino acids. Germline CDR1 is KGHSH and CDR2 is LQKENI. The germline V and J ends were trimmed by 1 base and 4 bases, with 5 bases remaining between them. CDR3 residues: CASSPQGNQPQHF. In DNA, the CDR3 is TGTGCCAGCTCACCACAGGGTAATCAGCCCCAGCATTTT. Combining the CDR3 with reference TRBV18 and TRBJ1-5 gives the whole variable domain NAGVMQNPRHLVRRRGQEARLRCSPMKGHSHVYWYRQLPEEGLKFMVYLQKENIIDESGMPKERFSAEFPKEGPSILRIQQVVRGDSAAYFCASSPQGNQPQHFGDGTRLSIL.

V and J are TRBV4-1 and TRBJ1-1; no reliable D call. The V gene lost 0 bases and the J gene lost 5 bases, with 13 bases spanning the gap. The CDR3 spans 15 residues. Germline CDR1 and CDR2: MGHRA and YSYEKL. The CDR3 DNA follows: TGCGCCAGCAGCCAAGAAAGATCGGGGTGGACTGAAGCTTTCTTT. Protein product: CASSQERSGWTEAFF.

This chain links TRBV15 with TRBJ2-1; TRBD2 might be the D (6 bases). V was pared by 1 base and J by 4 bases, with 11 bases between. CDR3 length equals 15 residues. CDR1 LNHNV and CDR2 YYDKDF come from the germline V gene (reference sequence). The CDR3 is CATSRVAGRYNEQFF. CDR3 sequence (DNA): TGTGCCACCAGCAGAGTGGCGGGGAGATACAATGAGCAGTTCTTC.

This chain links TRBV7-6 with TRBJ2-7; 9 bases match TRBD1. This CDR3 contains 14 residues. Unmatched junction bases numbered 9, after V lost 6 bases and J lost 6 bases. The germline V gene encodes CDR1 SGHVS and CDR2 FNYEAQ. The CDR3 sequence is CASSSDRGLSEQYF. In nucleotides, the CDR3 is TGTGCCAGCAGTTCTGACAGGGGGTTAAGCGAGCAGTACTTC.

The J gene is TRBJ2-1, the V gene TRBV11-2; 8 positions match TRBD2. V lost 3 bases, J lost 4 bases, and 5 bases stayed unmatched. Per germline, CDR1 SGHAT and CDR2 FQNNGV. The CDR3 is 15 residues long. This chain's CDR3 is CASSLLAGQYNEQFF. The CDR3 DNA reads as TGTGCCAGCAGCTTGTTAGCGGGACAATACAATGAGCAGTTCTTC.

The V and J genes are TRBV6-1 and TRBJ2-7; TRBD1 matches at 11 bases. The ends lost 7 bases at V and 8 bases at J; junction bases unmatched: 13. This CDR3 region has 15 residues. Germline CDR1 reads MNHNS; CDR2 reads SASEGT. CDR3 nucleotides: TGTGCCAGCACCCAAAGGGGGGACAGGGGGGCCCAGCAGTACTTC. It encodes CASTQRGDRGAQQYF.